Given below is one T cell receptor beta chain in context. Its antigen is still unknown. The conserved final phenylalanine or tryptophan is absent from the CDR3, which likely points to a read error. The sample comes from a study of CD8+CD57+ T cells in acquired aplastic anemia. Study information: The DNA of sorted CD4+ and CD8+ cells averaged 3.2 ug.

An expansion of CD8+CD57+ cells by flow cytometry had been shown in patients chosen for sequencing. Trimming at V came to 5 bases and at J to 2 bases, leaving 2 bases not matched to a gene. The germline V gene encodes CDR1 SGHTA and CDR2 FQGTGA. CDR3 length: 15 amino acids. General study points: Overlap between patients and controls comprised roughly 28 CD8+ CDR3 sequences. No significant patient-versus-control difference appeared in CD8+ Simpson's diversity.

The use of genomic DNA as template underpinned the TCR beta VDJ and CDR3 profiling. In TCRdb, the reads were re-called with MiXCR into one record per CDR3 protein. The table has about 150,000 distinct CDR3 sequences, about 50% seen once. V usage is TRBV7-3 and J usage is TRBJ2-1, with 11 nucleotides matching TRBD2. Sequencing was performed on sorted CD4+, CD8+, or CD8+CD57+ T cells (not recorded which) from PBMCs. The sequence came from a human donor with aplastic anemia. The CDR3 loop reads CASSATSGAYNEQFL. Written as DNA, the CDR3 is TGTGCCAGCAGCGCGACTAGCGGGGCCTACAATGAGCAGTTCCTC.